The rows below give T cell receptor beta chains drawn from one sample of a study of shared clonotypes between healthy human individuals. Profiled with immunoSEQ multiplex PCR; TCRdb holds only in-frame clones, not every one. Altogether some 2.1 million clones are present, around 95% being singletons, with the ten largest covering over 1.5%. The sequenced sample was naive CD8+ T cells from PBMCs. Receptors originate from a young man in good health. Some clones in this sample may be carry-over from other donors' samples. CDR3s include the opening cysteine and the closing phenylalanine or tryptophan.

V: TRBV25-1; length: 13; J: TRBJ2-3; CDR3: CASSEIAGYTQYF
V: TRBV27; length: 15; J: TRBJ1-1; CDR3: CASSLLGSSDTEAFF
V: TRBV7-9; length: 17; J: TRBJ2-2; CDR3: CASRQLAGGPDTGELFF
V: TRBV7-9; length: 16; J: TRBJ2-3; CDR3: CASSIWTEFSTDTQYF
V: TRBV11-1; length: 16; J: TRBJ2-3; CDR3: CASSLAGILLTDTQYF
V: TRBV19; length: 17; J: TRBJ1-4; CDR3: CASSQSPPGATNEKLFF
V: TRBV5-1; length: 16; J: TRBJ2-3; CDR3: CASSLVAASSTDTQYF
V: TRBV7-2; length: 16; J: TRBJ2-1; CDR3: CASSLGAAPTYNEQFF
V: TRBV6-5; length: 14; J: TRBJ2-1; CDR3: CASSYSRGGNEQFF
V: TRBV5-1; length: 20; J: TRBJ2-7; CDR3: CASSLARLAGGPGVAYEQYF
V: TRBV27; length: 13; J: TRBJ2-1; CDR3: CASSPVRYNEQFF
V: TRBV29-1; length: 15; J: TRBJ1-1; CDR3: CSVEELEGFNTEAFF
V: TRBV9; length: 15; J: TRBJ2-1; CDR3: CASSASGRSYNEQFF
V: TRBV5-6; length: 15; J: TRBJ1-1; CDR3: CASSSLEEGDTEAFF
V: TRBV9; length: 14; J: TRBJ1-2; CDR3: CASTGTGYTRGYTF
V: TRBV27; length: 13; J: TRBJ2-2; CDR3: CASSPRNTGELFF
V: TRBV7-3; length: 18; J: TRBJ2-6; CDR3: CASSPLGTASSGANVLTF
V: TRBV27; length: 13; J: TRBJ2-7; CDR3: CASSIKQSYEQYF
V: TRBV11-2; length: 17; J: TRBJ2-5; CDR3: CASSLGVYGTGQETQYF